The T cell receptor beta chain under discussion was sequenced for a study of blood T cell repertoires in COVID-19. CDR3 length: 17 amino acids. After removal of 4 bases from V and 6 bases from J, the junction contained 14 bases not matched to a gene. The V gene's germline CDR1 is MNHNS and CDR2 SASEGT. TCRdb's copy holds only in-frame clones and misses some; the assay was immunoSEQ multiplex PCR. The sample lists under 300,000 clones, about 86% seen once, with roughly 2.9% in the top ten. Material: peripheral blood. The V call is TRBV6-1, the J call TRBJ2-3; 9 nucleotides agree with TRBD2. The source is a woman aged 55-69 years with active or convalescent COVID-19. The DNA of the CDR3 is TGTGCCAGCAGTGGTTATAGCGGGGGACGGTCGGCGGATACGCAGTATTTT. It yields the protein CASSGYSGGRSADTQYF.